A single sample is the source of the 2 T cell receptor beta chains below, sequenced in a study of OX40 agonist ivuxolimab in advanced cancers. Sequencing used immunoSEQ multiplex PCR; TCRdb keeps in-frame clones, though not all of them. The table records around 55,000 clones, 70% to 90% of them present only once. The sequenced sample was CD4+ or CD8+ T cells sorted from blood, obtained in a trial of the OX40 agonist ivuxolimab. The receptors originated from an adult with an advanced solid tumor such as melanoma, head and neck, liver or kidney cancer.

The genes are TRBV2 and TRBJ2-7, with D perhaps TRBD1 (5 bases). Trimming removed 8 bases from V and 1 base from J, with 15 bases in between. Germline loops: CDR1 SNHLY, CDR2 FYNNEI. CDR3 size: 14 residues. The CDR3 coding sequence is TGTGCCAGCGACCCCGGACATCCTTCCTACGAGCAGTACTTC. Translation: CASDPGHPSYEQYF.

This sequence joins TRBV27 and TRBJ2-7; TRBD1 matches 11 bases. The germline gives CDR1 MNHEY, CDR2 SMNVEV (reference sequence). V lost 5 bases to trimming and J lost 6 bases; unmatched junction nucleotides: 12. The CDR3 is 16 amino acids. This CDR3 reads CASSVGTSGTGGEQYF. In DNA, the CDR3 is TGTGCCAGCAGTGTAGGAACCTCCGGGACAGGGGGCGAGCAGTACTTC.